This TCR beta chain was recorded in a study of CD8 T cells in ankylosing spondylitis. Findings of the study overall: Clones linked to disease were reported to show significant enrichment in matched ankylosing spondylitis synovial fluid. A TCR beta motif of several highly homologous variants appeared characteristic of ankylosing spondylitis blood.

TCRdb re-analysed the 5' RACE reads in MiXCR, keeping a single row per CDR3 protein. The top ten hold roughly 0.51% of the sample, which has around 890,000 distinct CDR3 sequences, over 9.5% seen once. V was cut by 0 bases and J by 0 bases, with 5 bases left in between. The CDR3 runs to 13 residues. Germline assignment: CDR1 GTSNPN and CDR2 SVGIG (reference sequence). At least ten counts were recorded for this clonotype. The antigen remains unidentified. Sequencing was done on a sample of blood, either unsorted or a sorted T cell fraction (not recorded which). V and J are TRBV30 and TRBJ1-1; D ambiguous. The sequence derives from a male donor with ankylosing spondylitis. The CDR3 protein is CAWSVGLNTEAFF. The CDR3 DNA reads TGTGCCTGGAGTGTAGGCCTGAACACTGAAGCTTTCTTT.